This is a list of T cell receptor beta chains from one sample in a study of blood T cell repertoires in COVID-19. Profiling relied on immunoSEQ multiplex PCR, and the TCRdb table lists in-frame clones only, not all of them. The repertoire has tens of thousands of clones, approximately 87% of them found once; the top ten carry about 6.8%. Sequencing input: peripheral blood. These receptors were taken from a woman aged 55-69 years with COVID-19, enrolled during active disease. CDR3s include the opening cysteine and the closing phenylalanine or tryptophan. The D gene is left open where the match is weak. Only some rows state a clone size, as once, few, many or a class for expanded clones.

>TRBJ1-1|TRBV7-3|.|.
TGTGCCAGCAGCTTAAATAGTGGAGGGAGGAGTGAAGCTTTCTTT
CASSLNSGGRSEAFF
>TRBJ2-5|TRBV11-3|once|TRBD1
TGTGCCAGCAGCTTACGCAAGACAGGGAGTGTAGAGACCCAGTACTTC
CASSLRKTGSVETQYF
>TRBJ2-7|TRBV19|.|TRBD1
TGTGCCAGTAGTAAGGACAGGGTTGCTCCCGAGCAGTACTTC
CASSKDRVAPEQYF
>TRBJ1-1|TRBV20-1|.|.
TGCAGTGCTGGCAGGAACACTGAAGCTTTCTTT
CSAGRNTEAFF
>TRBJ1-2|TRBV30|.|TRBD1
TGTGCCTGGTGGGACAGGGGGTACTATGGCTACACCTTC
CAWWDRGYYGYTF
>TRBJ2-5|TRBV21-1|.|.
TGTGCCAGCACCCATCTCAGCAGGGACCAAGAGACCCAGTACTTC
CASTHLSRDQETQYF
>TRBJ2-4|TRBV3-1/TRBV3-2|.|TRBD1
TGTGCCAGCAGCCGTGCGGACAGGGGGCACGGAGCCAAAAACATTCAGTACTTC
CASSRADRGHGAKNIQYF
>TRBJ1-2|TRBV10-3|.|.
TGTGCCATCAGTGGTTCTGGGGGCAATGGCTACACCTTC
CAISGSGGNGYTF
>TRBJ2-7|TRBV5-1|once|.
TGCGCCAGCTCTTGGCAGGACAACTCCTACGAGCAGTACTTC
CASSWQDNSYEQYF
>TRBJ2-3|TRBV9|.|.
TGTGCCAGCAGCTTTCGAACTAGAGATACGCAGTATTTT
CASSFRTRDTQYF
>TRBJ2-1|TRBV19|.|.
TGTGCCAGTAGTATATCCCCCCAGTACCCCTACAATGAGCAGTTCTTC
CASSISPQYPYNEQFF
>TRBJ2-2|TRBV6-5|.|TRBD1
TGTGCCAGCAGCAGGGGGCTTAACACCGGGGAGCTGTTTTTT
CASSRGLNTGELFF
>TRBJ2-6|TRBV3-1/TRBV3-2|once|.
TGTGCCAGCAGCCTAGGAGGCTCTGGGGCCAACGTCCTGACTTTC
CASSLGGSGANVLTF
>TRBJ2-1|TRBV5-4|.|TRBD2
TGTGCCAGCAGCCCCGGGACTACAAGCTCCTACAATGAGCAGTTCTTC
CASSPGTTSSYNEQFF
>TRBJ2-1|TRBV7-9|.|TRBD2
TGTGCCAGCAGCTCAACTAGCGGGAGGGGTCAGAATGAGCAGTTCTTC
CASSSTSGRGQNEQFF
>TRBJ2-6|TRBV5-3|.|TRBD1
TGTGCCAGAAGCTTGTATCCGGGACAGGGGGGATCTGGGGCCAACGTCCTGACTTTC
CARSLYPGQGGSGANVLTF
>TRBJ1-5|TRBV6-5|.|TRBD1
TGTGCCAGCAGTTACACGGCAGGGGGTGGCAATCAGCCCCAGCATTTT
CASSYTAGGGNQPQHF
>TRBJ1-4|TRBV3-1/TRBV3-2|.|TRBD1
TGTGCCAGCAGCCTCAGGGGGAGTAATGAAAAACTGTTTTTT
CASSLRGSNEKLFF
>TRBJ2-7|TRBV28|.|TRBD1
TGTGCCAGCAGCCTCAGGGGGTTACCACAGACAGGGAAGTACTTC
CASSLRGLPQTGKYF
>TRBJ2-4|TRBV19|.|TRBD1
TGTGCCAGTACCACCTTCCGGGACAGGGTCACCAAAAACATTCAGTACTTC
CASTTFRDRVTKNIQYF
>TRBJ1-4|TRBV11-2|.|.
TGTGCCAGCAGCTTAGTGAGGGCTGGGGTGAGTGAAAAACTGTTTTTT
CASSLVRAGVSEKLFF
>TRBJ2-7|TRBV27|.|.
TGTGCCAGCAGTTTTTCTATCTCCGGGTACGAGCAGTACTTC
CASSFSISGYEQYF
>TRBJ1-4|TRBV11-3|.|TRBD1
TGTGCCAGCAGCTCGGGGACAGCAGGAAATGAAAAACTGTTTTTT
CASSSGTAGNEKLFF
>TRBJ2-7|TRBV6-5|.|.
TGTGCCAGCAGTAGACAGGACTTCCATTCCTACGAGCAGTACTTC
CASSRQDFHSYEQYF
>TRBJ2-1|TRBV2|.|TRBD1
TGTGCCAGTGGGACCGGGACAGGGGGCTGGAGCTCCTACAATGAGCAGTTCTTC
CASGTGTGGWSSYNEQFF
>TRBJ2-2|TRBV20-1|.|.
TGCAGGAGGTCCGGGGAGCTGTTTTTT
CRRSGELFF
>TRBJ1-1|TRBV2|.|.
TGTGCCAGCAGTTCAGGACAGCTGAACACTGAAGCTTTCTTT
CASSSGQLNTEAFF
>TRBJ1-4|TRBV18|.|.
TGTGCCAGCTCACCTCAACAGGGCCCGGGTACTGAAAAACTGTTTTTT
CASSPQQGPGTEKLFF
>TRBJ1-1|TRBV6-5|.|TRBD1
TGTGCCAGCACCTTTACAGGGGGCGTCACTGAAGCTTTCTTT
CASTFTGGVTEAFF
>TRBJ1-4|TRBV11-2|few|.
TGTGCCAGCAGCCCTCGGGGGGCAACTAATGAAAAACTGTTTTTT
CASSPRGATNEKLFF
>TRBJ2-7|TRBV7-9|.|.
TGTGCCAGCAGCTCACTGGGGGCGAGGTCCTACGAGCAGTACTTC
CASSSLGARSYEQYF
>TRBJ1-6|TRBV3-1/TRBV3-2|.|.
TGTGCCAGCAGCCATCCTCGTAATTCACCCCTCCACTTT
CASSHPRNSPLHF
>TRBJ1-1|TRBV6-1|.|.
TGTGCCAGCAGTGAACAGGGTCCCACTGAAGCTTTCTTT
CASSEQGPTEAFF
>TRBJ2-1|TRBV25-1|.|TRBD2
TGTGCCAGCAGTGAGTGGGGGAGGGCCATCAATGAGCAGTTCTTC
CASSEWGRAINEQFF
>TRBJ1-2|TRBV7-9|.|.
TGTGCCAGCAGCTTAGTGGTTGGAGCTGGCTACACCTTC
CASSLVVGAGYTF
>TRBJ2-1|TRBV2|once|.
TGTGCCAGCAGTGGACAGTCCAGAAGTGAGCAGTTCTTC
CASSGQSRSEQFF
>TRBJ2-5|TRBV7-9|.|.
TGTGCCAGCAGCTTCGTCGGCGGGTTCGAGACCCAGTACTTC
CASSFVGGFETQYF
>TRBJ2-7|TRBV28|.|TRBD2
TGTGCCAGCAGTTTCCGGGACCTAGCGGGAGGGCCCAACGAGCAGTACTTC
CASSFRDLAGGPNEQYF
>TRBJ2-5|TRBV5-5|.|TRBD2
TGTGCCAGCAGCTTGGTGACTAGCGGGGCCCGGGAGACCCAGTACTTC
CASSLVTSGARETQYF
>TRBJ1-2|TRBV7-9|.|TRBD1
TGTGCCAGCAGTCAGACAGGGGGCGACGGCTACACCTTC
CASSQTGGDGYTF
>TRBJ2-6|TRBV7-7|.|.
TGTGCTAGCAGCCCAGTCCCCACTGGGGCCAACGTCCTGACTTTC
CASSPVPTGANVLTF
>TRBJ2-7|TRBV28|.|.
TGTGCCAGCATTTCGGGGAACTACGAGCAGTACTTC
CASISGNYEQYF
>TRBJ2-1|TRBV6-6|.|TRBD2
TGTGCCAGCAGTTACGGGACTAGCGAACGAGACTGTTTCTTC
CASSYGTSERDCFF
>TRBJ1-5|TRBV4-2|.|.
TGTGCCAGCAGCCAAGAAACGGGGGGCTTTCAGCCCCAGCATTTT
CASSQETGGFQPQHF
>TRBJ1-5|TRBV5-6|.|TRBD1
TGTGCCAGCAGCTTGGGACAGGGCCTCGGGTATAGCAATCAGCCCCAGCATTTT
CASSLGQGLGYSNQPQHF
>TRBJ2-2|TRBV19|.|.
TGTGCCAGTAAGGTCCAGGGAGGTACGAGCACCGGGGAGCTGTTTTTT
CASKVQGGTSTGELFF
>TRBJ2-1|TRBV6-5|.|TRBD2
TGTGCCAGCAGCCGTAGCGGGAGAATGAACAATGAGCAGTTCTTC
CASSRSGRMNNEQFF
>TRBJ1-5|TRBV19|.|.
TGTGCCACTACGAAAGACGCGGGCAGCCAGCCCCAGCATTTT
CATTKDAGSQPQHF
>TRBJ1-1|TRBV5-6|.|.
TGTGCCAGCAGCTTGATTTTTGCGGGGGGCTGGAACACTGAAGCTTTCTTT
CASSLIFAGGWNTEAFF
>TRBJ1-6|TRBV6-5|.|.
TGTGCCAGCAGTTACTTTAGAGCTTCCTATAATTCACCCCTCCACTTT
CASSYFRASYNSPLHF
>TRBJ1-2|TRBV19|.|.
TGTGCCAGTAGTATAGGTGGGGGCCGCACGGTTGGCTACACCTTC
CASSIGGGRTVGYTF
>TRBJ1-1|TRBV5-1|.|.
TGCGCCAGCAGCTTGGGCGGGGGGCGAATCACTGAAGCTTTCTTT
CASSLGGGRITEAFF
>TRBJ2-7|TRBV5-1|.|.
TGCGCCAGCAGCTTGTCATCGCGCTACGAGCAGTACTTC
CASSLSSRYEQYF
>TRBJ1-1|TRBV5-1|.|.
TGCGCCAGCGGCGTCTGGGGGGACGCTGAAGCTTTCTTT
CASGVWGDAEAFF
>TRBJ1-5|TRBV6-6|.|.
TGTGCCAGCAACCAAAAGGGGCCTAGGGGCCCCCAGCATTTT
CASNQKGPRGPQHF
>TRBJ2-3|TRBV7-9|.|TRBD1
TGTGCCAGCAGCCTGGGACAGGGGACCACAGATACGCAGTATTTT
CASSLGQGTTDTQYF